This TCR beta chain stems from a study of cytomegalovirus exposure and HLA in healthy donors. CDR3 length equals 16 residues. V gave up 4 bases and J gave up 6 bases; unmatched junction bases: 5. CDR1 and CDR2 (germline): SNHLY, FYNNEI. PCR amplification relied on 60 Vbeta primers (plus 13 Jbeta primers). Here immunoSEQ multiplex PCR was the method, and the copy in TCRdb shows in-frame clones only, minus some. The table includes 250,000 or so clones, about nine tenths detected once. This TCR was recovered from a girl aged 2 to 10 in good health and CMV-seronegative. V and J are TRBV2 and TRBJ2-3; 15 positions agree with TRBD2. Sequencing was performed on PBMCs. The CDR3 loop is CASSGTSGGAKDTQYF. In nucleotides, the CDR3 is TGTGCCAGCAGTGGGACTAGCGGGGGGGCCAAGGATACGCAGTATTTT. Full variable domain (remainder filled in from reference TRBV2 and TRBJ2-3): EPEVTQTPSHQVTQMGQEVILRCVPISNHLYFYWYRQILGQKVEFLVSFYNNEISEKSEIFDDQFSVERPDGSNFTLKIRSTKLEDSAMYFCASSGTSGGAKDTQYFGPGTRLTVL.